Below are 9 T cell receptor beta chains sequenced from a single sample in a study of shared T cell receptors in the human thymus. The table came from immunoSEQ multiplex PCR; TCRdb's copy has only in-frame clones and leaves some out. The sample yields 700,000 or so clones, 80% to 90% seen once. The same data also went into a second study, on human thymus T cells.

What was sequenced was thymocytes. The receptor source for this set is a girl under three years old with a congenital heart defect.

The genes are TRBV19 and TRBJ1-4; tentative D call: TRBD1 (6 bases). This CDR3 comprises 16 residues. Germline CDR1 is LNHDA and CDR2 is SQIVND (reference sequence). V dropped 8 bases and J dropped 0 bases, with 16 bases sitting between them. CDR3: CASSTQGPTTNEKLFF. The CDR3, as DNA: TGTGCCAGTTCCACACAGGGCCCGACAACTAATGAAAAACTGTTTTTT.

The chain combines TRBV9 with TRBJ2-2; 7 bases match TRBD1. Germline loops: CDR1 SGDLS, CDR2 YYNGEE. This CDR3 region has 14 residues. The trim removed 7 bases at V and 4 bases at J, leaving 7 bases unmatched. This CDR3 is CASDAGGSTGELFF. The CDR3 coding sequence is TGTGCCAGCGACGCAGGGGGAAGCACCGGGGAGCTGTTTTTT.

The chain carries TRBV11-2 and TRBJ2-7; TRBD2 matches 9 bases. V shed 3 bases and J 2 bases; nucleotides not matched to a gene: 5. The V gene's germline CDR1 is SGHAT and CDR2 FQNNGV. The CDR3 is 15 amino acids. The CDR3 is CASSFSSGATYEQYF. For the CDR3, the DNA is TGTGCCAGCAGCTTCTCTAGCGGGGCAACCTACGAGCAGTACTTC.

The gene calls are TRBV6-5 and TRBJ2-2; D may be TRBD2 (5 bases). Trimming pared 3 bases from V and 4 bases from J, leaving 12 bases between. Germline V CDR1 and CDR2: MNHEY, SVGAGI. The length of the CDR3 is 15 residues. The CDR3 coding sequence is TGTGCCAGCAGTTATCTGACTACCTCCACCGGGGAGCTGTTTTTT. Translation gives CASSYLTTSTGELFF.

The V gene is TRBV5-1, the J gene TRBJ2-2; tentatively, D is TRBD1 (6 bases). The V end lost 4 bases, the J end lost 6 bases, and 10 bases lay between the germline ends. CDR1 is SGHRS, CDR2 YFSETQ, per germline. This CDR3 has 13 residues. The DNA for the CDR3 is TGCGCCAGCAGCCCCGACAGGTCCGGGGAGCTGTTTTTT. Translating it yields CASSPDRSGELFF.

In DNA form, the CDR3 reads TGTGCCAGCAGCTTTTGGAAGGGAGGCGAAAACCCCTCTAACTATGGCTACACCTTC. Translated: CASSFWKGGENPSNYGYTF. The chain recombines TRBV5-6 with TRBJ1-2; no reliable D call. The CDR3 runs to 19 residues. Trimming pared 2 bases from V and 0 bases from J, leaving 23 bases between. CDR1 and CDR2 (germline): SGHDT, YYEEEE.

This sequence joins TRBV28 and TRBJ2-2; 10 nucleotides agree with TRBD2. The CDR3 spans 18 residues. The ends lost 7 bases at V and 4 bases at J; junction bases unmatched: 15. The germline CDR1 and CDR2 sequences are MDHEN and SYDVKM. CDR3 nucleotides: TGTGCCAGCACCTCTCCGAACCCACTAGCGGGGCGCACCGGGGAGCTGTTTTTT. Residues: CASTSPNPLAGRTGELFF.

This clone was observed a single time. This rearrangement joins TRBV27 to TRBJ2-5, with 11 bases aligning to TRBD2. J was trimmed by 1 base and V by 6 bases; bases with no gene match: 16. Germline CDR1 and CDR2: MNHEY and SMNVEV (reference sequence). The CDR3 spans 19 residues. DNA for the CDR3: TGTGCCAGCAGAGCAACTAGCGGGGGTACTGGTGCAGGCCAAGAGACCCAGTACTTC. Amino acids: CASRATSGGTGAGQETQYF.

This chain joins TRBV6-1 and TRBJ2-4; 9 bases map to TRBD1. The germline gives CDR1 MNHNS, CDR2 SASEGT. The V and J ends lost 2 bases and 13 bases, in that order; junction bases with no gene match: 15. CDR3 length: 16 residues. CDR3 loop: CASSEWPGQGERRQYF. CDR3 DNA sequence: TGTGCCAGCAGTGAATGGCCGGGACAGGGAGAGAGGAGGCAGTACTTC.